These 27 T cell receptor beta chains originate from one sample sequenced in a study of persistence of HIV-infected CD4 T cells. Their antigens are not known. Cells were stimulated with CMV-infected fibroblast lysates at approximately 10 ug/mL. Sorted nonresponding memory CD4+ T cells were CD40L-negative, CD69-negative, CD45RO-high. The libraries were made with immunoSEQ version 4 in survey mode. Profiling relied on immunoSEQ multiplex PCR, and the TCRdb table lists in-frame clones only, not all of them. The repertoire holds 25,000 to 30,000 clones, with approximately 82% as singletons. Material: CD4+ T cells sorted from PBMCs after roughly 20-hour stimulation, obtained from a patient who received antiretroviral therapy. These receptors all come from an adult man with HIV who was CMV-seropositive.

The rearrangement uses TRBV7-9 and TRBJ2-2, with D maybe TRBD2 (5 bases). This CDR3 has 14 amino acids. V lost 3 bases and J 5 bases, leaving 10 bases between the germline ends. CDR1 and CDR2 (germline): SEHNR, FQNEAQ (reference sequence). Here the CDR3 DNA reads TGTGCCAGCAGCTTCGCAGGAGGTACCGGGGAGCTGTTTTTT. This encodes CASSFAGGTGELFF.

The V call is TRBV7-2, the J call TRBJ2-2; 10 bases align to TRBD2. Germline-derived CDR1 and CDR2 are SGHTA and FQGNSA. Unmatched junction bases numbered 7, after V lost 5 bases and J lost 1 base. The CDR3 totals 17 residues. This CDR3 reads CASSLQSSGRNTGELFF. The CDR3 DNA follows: TGTGCCAGCAGCCTCCAGTCTAGCGGGAGGAACACCGGGGAGCTGTTTTTT.

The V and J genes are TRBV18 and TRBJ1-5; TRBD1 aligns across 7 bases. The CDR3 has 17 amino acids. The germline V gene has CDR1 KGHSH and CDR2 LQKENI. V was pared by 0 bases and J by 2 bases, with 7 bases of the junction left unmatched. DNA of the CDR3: TGTGCCAGCTCACCACCGGTTACAACAGGGGGCAATCAGCCCCAGCATTTT. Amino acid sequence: CASSPPVTTGGNQPQHF.

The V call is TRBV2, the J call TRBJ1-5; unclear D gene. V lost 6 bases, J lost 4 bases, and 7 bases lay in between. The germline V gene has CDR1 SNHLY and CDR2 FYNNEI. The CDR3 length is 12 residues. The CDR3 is CASSRDNQPQHF. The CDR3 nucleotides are TGTGCCAGCAGCCGGGATAATCAGCCCCAGCATTTT.

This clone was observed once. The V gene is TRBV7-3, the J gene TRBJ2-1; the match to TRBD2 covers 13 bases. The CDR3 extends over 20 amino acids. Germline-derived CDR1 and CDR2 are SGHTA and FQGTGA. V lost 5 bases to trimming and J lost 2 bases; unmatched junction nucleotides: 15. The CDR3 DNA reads TGTGCCAGCAGCGGCACCTTACTAGCGGGGGGGCCGCAACCCTACAATGAGCAGTTCTTC. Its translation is CASSGTLLAGGPQPYNEQFF.

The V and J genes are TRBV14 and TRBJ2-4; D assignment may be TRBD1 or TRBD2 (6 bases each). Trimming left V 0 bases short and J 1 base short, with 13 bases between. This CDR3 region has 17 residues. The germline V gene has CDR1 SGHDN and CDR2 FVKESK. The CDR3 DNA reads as TGTGCCAGCAGCCAAGATCTAGGGGGGAGGGCCAAAAACATTCAGTACTTC. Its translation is CASSQDLGGRAKNIQYF.

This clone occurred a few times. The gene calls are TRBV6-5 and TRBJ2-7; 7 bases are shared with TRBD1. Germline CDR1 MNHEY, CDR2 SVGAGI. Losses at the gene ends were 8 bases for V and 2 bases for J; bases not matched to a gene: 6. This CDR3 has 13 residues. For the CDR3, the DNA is TGTGCCAGCGAATCGGGACAGACCTACGAGCAGTACTTC. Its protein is CASESGQTYEQYF.

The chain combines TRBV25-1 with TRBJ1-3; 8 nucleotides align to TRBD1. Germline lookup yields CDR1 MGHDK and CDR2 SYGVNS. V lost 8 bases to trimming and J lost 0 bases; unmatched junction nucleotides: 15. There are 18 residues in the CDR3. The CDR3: CASWGSVTGEISGNTIYF. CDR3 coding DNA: TGTGCCAGCTGGGGGTCCGTGACAGGGGAAATCTCTGGAAACACCATATATTTT.

DNA of the CDR3: TGTGCCAGCAGATTGGACAGCTTAGGGCCCCAGCATTTT. Protein sequence: CASRLDSLGPQHF. The genes are TRBV6-5 and TRBJ1-5, with D possibly matching TRBD1 (6 bases). CDR3 length: 13 amino acids. Trimming removed 6 bases at V and 9 bases at J, with 15 bases between. Germline V gene data show CDR1 as MNHEY and CDR2 as SVGAGI.

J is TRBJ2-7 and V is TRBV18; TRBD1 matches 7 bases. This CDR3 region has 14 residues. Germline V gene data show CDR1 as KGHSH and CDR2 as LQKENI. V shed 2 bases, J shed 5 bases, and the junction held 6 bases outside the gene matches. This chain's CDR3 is CASSPRLGGDEQYF. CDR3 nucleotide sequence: TGTGCCAGCTCACCAAGGTTAGGGGGCGACGAGCAGTACTTC.

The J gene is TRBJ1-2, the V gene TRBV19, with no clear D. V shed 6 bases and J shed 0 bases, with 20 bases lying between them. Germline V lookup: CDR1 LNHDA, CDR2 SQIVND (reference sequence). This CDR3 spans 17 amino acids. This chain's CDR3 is CASSPQGHAFANYGYTF. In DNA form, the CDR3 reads TGTGCCAGTAGCCCGCAAGGTCATGCGTTTGCTAACTATGGCTACACCTTC.

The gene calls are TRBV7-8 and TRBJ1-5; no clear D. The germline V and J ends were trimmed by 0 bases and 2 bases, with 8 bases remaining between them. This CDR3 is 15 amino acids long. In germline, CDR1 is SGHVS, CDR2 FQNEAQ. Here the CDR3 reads CASSLAGSGNQPQHF. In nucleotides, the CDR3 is TGTGCCAGCAGCTTAGCTGGGTCGGGCAATCAGCCCCAGCATTTT.

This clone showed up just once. CDR3 protein: CASSPYLGGTGTGNTIYF. The CDR3 nucleotides are TGTGCCAGCTCACCCTATCTTGGAGGGACAGGGACAGGAAACACCATATATTTT. The chain is built from TRBV18 and TRBJ1-3; 9 nucleotides match TRBD1. With V trimmed by 3 bases and J by 4 bases, 13 bases remained unmatched. Looked up from germline, CDR1 is KGHSH and CDR2 is LQKENI. CDR3 length: 18 residues.

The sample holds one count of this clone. This chain's CDR3 is CASSETAYGYTF. The DNA of the CDR3 is TGTGCCAGCAGTGAAACGGCATATGGCTACACCTTC. This sequence joins TRBV6-1 and TRBJ1-2; D is unclear. CDR1 is MNHNS, CDR2 SASEGT, per germline. V was cut by 2 bases and J by 5 bases, with 6 bases left in between. The CDR3 totals 12 residues.

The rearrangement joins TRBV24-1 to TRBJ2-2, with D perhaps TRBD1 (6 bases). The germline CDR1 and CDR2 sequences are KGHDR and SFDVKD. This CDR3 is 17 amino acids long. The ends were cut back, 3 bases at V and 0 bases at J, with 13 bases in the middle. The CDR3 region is CATSDPQGSSNTGELFF. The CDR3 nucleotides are TGTGCCACCAGTGATCCCCAGGGGTCCTCGAACACCGGGGAGCTGTTTTTT.

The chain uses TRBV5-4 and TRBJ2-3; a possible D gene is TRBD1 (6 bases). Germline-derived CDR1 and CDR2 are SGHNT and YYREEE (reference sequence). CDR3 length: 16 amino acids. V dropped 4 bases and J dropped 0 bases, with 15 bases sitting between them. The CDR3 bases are TGTGCCAGCAGCCCCGGACAGTTCCCTAGCACAGATACGCAGTATTTT. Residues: CASSPGQFPSTDTQYF.

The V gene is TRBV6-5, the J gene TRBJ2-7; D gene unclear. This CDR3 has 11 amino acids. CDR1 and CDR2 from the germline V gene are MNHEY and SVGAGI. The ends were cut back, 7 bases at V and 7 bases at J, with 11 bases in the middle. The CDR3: CASTQLGEQYF. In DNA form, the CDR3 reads TGTGCCAGCACCCAACTTGGGGAGCAGTACTTC.

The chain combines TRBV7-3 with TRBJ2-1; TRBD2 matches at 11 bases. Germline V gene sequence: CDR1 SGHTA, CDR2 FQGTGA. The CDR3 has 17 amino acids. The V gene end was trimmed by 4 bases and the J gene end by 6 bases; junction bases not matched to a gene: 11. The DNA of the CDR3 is TGTGCCAGCAGCTCCACCTCCCTAGCGGGGGGTGGCAATGAGCAGTTCTTC. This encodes CASSSTSLAGGGNEQFF.

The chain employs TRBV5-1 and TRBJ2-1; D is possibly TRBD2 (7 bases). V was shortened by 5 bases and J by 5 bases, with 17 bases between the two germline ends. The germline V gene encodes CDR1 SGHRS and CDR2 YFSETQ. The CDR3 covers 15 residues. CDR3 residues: CASRIAGALNNEQFF. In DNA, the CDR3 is TGCGCCAGCAGAATCGCGGGGGCGCTTAACAATGAGCAGTTCTTC.

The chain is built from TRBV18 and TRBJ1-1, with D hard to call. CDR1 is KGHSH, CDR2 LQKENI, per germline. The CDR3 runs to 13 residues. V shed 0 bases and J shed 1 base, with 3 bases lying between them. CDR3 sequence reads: CASSPPGNTEAFF. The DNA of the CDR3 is TGTGCCAGCTCACCACCAGGGAACACTGAAGCTTTCTTT.

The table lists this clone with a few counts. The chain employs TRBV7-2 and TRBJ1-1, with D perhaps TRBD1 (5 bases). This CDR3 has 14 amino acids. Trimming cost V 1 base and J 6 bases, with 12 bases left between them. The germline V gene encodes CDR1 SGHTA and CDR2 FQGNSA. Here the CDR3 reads CASSLGRVVPEAFF. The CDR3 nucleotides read TGTGCCAGCAGCTTAGGCAGGGTCGTCCCTGAAGCTTTCTTT.

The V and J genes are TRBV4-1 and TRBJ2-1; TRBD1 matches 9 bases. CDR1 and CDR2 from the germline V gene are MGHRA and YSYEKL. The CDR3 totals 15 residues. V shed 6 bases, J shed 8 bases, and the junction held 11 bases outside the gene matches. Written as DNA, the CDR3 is TGCGCCAGCAGAACGGTTGGACAGGGGCGCGATGAGCAGTTCTTC. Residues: CASRTVGQGRDEQFF.

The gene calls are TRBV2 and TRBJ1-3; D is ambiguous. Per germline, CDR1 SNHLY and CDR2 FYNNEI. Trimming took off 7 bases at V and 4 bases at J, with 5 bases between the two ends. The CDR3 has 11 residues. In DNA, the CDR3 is TGTGCCAGCAAGTCCGGAAACACCATATATTTT. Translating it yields CASKSGNTIYF.

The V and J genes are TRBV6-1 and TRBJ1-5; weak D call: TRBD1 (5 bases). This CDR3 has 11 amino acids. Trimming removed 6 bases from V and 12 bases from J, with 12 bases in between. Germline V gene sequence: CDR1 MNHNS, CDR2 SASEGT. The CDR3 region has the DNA TGTGCCAGCAGCCGGGACTTTTTCCAGCATTTT. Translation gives CASSRDFFQHF.

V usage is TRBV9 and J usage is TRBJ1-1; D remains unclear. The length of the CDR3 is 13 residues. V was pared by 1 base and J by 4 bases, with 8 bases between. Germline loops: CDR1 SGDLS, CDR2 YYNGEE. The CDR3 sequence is CASSVQEGTEAFF. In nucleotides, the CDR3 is TGTGCCAGCAGCGTACAGGAGGGCACTGAAGCTTTCTTT.

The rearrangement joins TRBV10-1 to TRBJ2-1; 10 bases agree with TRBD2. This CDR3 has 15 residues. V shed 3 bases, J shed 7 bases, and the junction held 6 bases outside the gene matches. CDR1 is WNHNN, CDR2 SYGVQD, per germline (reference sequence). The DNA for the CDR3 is TGCGCCAGCAGTGATTCAACTAGCGGGGATAATGAGCAGTTCTTC. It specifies CASSDSTSGDNEQFF.

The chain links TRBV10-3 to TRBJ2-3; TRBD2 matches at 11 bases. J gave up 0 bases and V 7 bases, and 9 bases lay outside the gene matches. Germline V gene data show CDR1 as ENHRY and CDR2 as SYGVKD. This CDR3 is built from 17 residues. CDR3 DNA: TGTGCCATCAAAAATAGCGGGGGGGTTGGGAGCACAGATACGCAGTATTTT. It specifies CAIKNSGGVGSTDTQYF.